What follows describes a single T cell receptor (beta chain). The method was immunoSEQ multiplex PCR; TCRdb's version includes in-frame clones alone and lacks a portion of them. Of about 100,000 clones in the sample, roughly 90% are singletons; the top ten hold under 7%. The entry originates in a study of blood T cell repertoires in COVID-19. Trimming at V came to 5 bases and at J to 4 bases, leaving 5 bases not matched to a gene. Germline CDR1 is SGHTA and CDR2 is FQGTGA. This CDR3 is 14 amino acids long. This sequence originates from a woman aged 55-70 years with acute or convalescent COVID-19. Sample: peripheral blood. V and J are TRBV7-3 and TRBJ2-5; 9 bases are shared with TRBD2. The CDR3 DNA reads TGTGCCAGCAGCGAGGGACTAGCAGGAGAGACCCAGTACTTC. This encodes CASSEGLAGETQYF.